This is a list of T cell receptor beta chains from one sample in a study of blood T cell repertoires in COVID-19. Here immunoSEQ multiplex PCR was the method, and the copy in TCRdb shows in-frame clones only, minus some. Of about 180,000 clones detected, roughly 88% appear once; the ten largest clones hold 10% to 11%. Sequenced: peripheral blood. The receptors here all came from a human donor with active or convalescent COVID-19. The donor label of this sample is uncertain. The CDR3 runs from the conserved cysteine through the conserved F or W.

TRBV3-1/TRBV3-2	CASSQDLSTQYF
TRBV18	CASSPGQREKLFF
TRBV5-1	CASSLEAGTDTQYF
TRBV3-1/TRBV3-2	CASSLKRPGVNEQFF
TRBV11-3	CASRLAVISLELFF
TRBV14	CASSLIAGGYTF
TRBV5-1	CASSLTSGIGNEQFF
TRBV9	CASATSSGITNEQFF
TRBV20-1	CSIKDYEQFF
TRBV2	CAIGRGEWETQYF
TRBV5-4	CASSPTGTSGTDTQYF
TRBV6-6	CASRERQGTNEKLFF
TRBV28	CASSPGGGELFF
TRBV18	CASSPGLAGSYNEQFF
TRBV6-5	CASRSARGLGEQYF
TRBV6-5	CASSYGGSGSPLHF
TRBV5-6	CASSPGAYNEQFF
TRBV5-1	CASSSLRGTDTQYF
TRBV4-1	CASSQPGLASGANVLTF
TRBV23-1	CASRRDRGRKGYGYTF
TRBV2	CASSEEGVGEQYF
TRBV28	CASSLFSGAKNIQYF
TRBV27	CASSRDTALTGELFF
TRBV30	CAWNGLRLGYTF
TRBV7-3	CASSLFHVLGSGRGANTGELFF
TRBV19	CASSISGQVITGNTIYF
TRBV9	CASSPWGLAGGPGDTQYF
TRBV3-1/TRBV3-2	CASSPLAGGGNEQFF
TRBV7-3	CASSQMAGQGSRNEQFF
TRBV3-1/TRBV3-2	CASSQGKDSYLAKNIQYF
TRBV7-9	CASSLRLAGTGELFF
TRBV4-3	CASSQDPAGGTYTDTQYF
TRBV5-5	CASSPGTVAEAFF
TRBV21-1	CASSPPPDRSYSTDTQYF
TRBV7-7	CASSLDRGNTIYF
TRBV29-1	CSVQVGEGTYEQYF
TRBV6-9	CASSVGWNSPLHF
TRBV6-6	CASSYIRDEQFF
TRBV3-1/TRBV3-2	CASSPRYLGAYNEQFF
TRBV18	CASSPRSSYNEQFF
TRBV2	CASSESRQVNQPQHF
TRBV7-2	CASSPQGVNSPLHF
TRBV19	CASSINPGKWNTIYF
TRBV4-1	CASSQGPVGLYGYTF
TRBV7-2	CASSLLRLNSPLHF
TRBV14	CASSQELAGGWLGHEQFF
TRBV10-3	CAIRDSDYDRKAFF
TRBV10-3	CAISPHGAGTEAFF
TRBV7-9	CASSPQGNRNLEKLFF
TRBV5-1	CASSSLAGSQETQYF
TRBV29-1	CSARATSTRANEQFF
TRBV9	CASSVAVGTGELFF
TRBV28	CAAAGLLWGYTF
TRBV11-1	CASSQRLVNTEAFF
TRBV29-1	CSVDLDRVQETQYF
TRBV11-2	CASSLDLGETQYF
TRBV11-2	CASSLEEGPYNEQFF
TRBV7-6	CASSLLADNPPDTQYF
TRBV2	CASNQAGFTDTQYF